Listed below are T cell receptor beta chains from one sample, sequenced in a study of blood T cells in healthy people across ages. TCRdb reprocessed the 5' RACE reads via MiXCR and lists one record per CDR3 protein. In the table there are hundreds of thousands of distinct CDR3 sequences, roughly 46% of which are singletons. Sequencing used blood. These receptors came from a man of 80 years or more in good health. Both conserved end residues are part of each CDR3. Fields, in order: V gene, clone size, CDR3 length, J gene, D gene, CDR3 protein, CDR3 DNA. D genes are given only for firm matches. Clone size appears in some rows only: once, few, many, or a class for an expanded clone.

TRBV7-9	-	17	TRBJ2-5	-	CASSLDLSVGLGETQYF	TGTGCCAGCAGCTTAGACTTATCCGTGGGACTCGGAGAGACCCAGTACTTC
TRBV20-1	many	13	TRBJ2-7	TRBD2	CSARGRATYEQYF	TGCAGTGCTCGCGGGAGGGCCACGTACGAGCAGTACTTC
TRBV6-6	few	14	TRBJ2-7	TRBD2	CASSDREGLYEQYF	TGTGCCAGCAGTGATCGGGAGGGCCTCTACGAGCAGTACTTC
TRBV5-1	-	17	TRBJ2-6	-	CASSGGALLSGANVLTF	TGCGCCAGCAGCGGAGGGGCCCTCCTCTCTGGGGCCAACGTCCTGACTTTC
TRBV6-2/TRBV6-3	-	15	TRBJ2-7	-	CASSYGWTIDNEQYF	TGTGCCAGCAGTTACGGCTGGACTATCGACAATGAGCAGTACTTC
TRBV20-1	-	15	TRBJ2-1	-	CSAVAERAPYNEQLF	TGCAGTGCGGTCGCGGAGCGGGCACCTTACAATGAGCAGTTATTC
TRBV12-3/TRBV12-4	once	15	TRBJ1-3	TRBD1	CASSPPGQGKNTIYF	TGTGCCAGCAGTCCGCCGGGACAGGGTAAAAACACCATATATTTT
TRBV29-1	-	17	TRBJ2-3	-	CSVEEFGQGGNTDTQYF	TGCAGCGTTGAAGAGTTCGGGCAGGGGGGGAACACAGATACGCAGTATTTT
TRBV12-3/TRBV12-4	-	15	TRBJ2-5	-	CASSQGGTKTETQYF	TGTGCCAGCAGTCAAGGGGGGACTAAGACGGAAACCCAGTACTTC
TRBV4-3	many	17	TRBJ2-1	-	CASSQDPGLGSYNEQFF	TGCGCCAGCAGCCAAGATCCAGGGTTAGGCTCCTACAATGAGCAGTTCTTC
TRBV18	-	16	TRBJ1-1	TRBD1	CASSPRQGEHNTEAFF	TGTGCCAGCTCACCCCGACAGGGCGAGCACAACACTGAAGCTTTCTTT
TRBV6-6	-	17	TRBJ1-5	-	CASSYGEAGGSNQPQHF	TGTGCCAGCAGTTACGGTGAGGCAGGCGGTAGCAATCAGCCCCAGCATTTT
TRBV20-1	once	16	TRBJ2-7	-	CSARDLTGLNYNEQYF	TGCAGTGCTAGAGATCTGACGGGACTTAACTACAATGAGCAGTACTTC
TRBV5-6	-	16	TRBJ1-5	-	CASSWSGAYSNQPQHF	TGTGCCAGCAGCTGGAGTGGGGCCTATAGCAATCAGCCCCAGCATTTT
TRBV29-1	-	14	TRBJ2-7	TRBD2	CSAEETSATGEQYF	TGCAGCGCCGAGGAGACTAGCGCTACGGGGGAGCAGTACTTC
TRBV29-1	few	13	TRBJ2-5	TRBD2	CSVVAGGGETQYF	TGCAGCGTCGTAGCGGGAGGCGGAGAGACCCAGTACTTC
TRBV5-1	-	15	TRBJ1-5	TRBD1	CASSSNRGGNQPQHF	TGCGCCAGCAGCTCGAACAGGGGCGGCAATCAGCCCCAGCATTTT
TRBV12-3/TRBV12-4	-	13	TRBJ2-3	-	CASSPVRIDTQYF	TGTGCCAGCAGCCCCGTGCGCATAGATACGCAGTATTTT
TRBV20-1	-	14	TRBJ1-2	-	CSATRPGERIGYTF	TGCAGTGCTACTAGACCAGGGGAGAGGATAGGCTACACCTTC
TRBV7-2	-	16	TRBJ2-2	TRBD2	CAGSETGTSDTGELFF	TGTGCCGGCAGCGAGACCGGGACTAGCGACACCGGGGAGCTGTTTTTT
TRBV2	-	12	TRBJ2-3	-	CASGYRGDTQYF	TGTGCCAGCGGGTACCGAGGCGATACGCAGTATTTT
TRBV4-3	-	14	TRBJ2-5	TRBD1	CASSHPGQQETQYF	TGCGCCAGCAGCCACCCGGGACAGCAAGAGACCCAGTACTTC
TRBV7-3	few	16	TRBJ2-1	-	CASSLKFELTYNEQFF	TGTGCCAGCAGCTTAAAATTCGAGTTAACCTACAATGAGCAGTTCTTC
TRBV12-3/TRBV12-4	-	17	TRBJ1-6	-	CARPPTGKSSYNSPLHF	TGTGCCCGACCACCTACAGGAAAAAGCTCCTATAATTCACCCCTCCACTTT
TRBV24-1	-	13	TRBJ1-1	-	CATGDLSGNEAFF	TGTGCCACCGGTGATTTGTCGGGAAATGAAGCTTTCTTT
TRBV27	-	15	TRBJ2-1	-	CASTLLGGGNNEQFF	TGTGCCAGCACCCTCTTAGGAGGGGGTAACAATGAGCAGTTCTTC
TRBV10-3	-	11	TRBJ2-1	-	CAISDSNEQFF	TGTGCCATCAGTGACAGTAATGAGCAGTTCTTC
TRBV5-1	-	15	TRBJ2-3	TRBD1	CASSWPGQATDTQYF	TGCGCCAGCAGCTGGCCGGGACAGGCGACAGATACGCAGTATTTT
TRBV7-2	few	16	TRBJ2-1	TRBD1	CASSLAGTGDFNEQFF	TGTGCCAGCAGCTTGGCCGGGACAGGGGATTTCAATGAGCAGTTCTTC
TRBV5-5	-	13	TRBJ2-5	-	CASSLEHEAPQYF	TGTGCCAGCAGCTTGGAACATGAGGCCCCCCAGTACTTC
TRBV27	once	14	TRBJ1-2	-	CASSSGGTGYGYTF	TGTGCCAGCAGTTCGGGGGGCACGGGCTATGGCTACACCTTC
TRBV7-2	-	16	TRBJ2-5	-	CASSLGKAGPREAQYF	TGTGCCAGCAGCTTAGGAAAGGCGGGACCAAGAGAGGCCCAGTACTTC
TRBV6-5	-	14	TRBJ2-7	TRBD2	CASSYGPSGYEQYF	TGTGCCAGCAGTTATGGGCCTAGCGGCTACGAGCAGTACTTC
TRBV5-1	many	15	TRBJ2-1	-	CASSSRGSSYNEQFF	TGCGCCAGCAGTTCTAGGGGAAGCTCCTACAATGAGCAGTTCTTC
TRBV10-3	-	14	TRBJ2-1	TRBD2	CAISASGTPDEQFF	TGTGCCATCAGTGCTAGCGGGACGCCCGATGAGCAGTTCTTC
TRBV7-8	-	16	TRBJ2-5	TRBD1	CASSSTGALLGETQYF	TGTGCCAGCAGCTCCACAGGGGCTTTGCTCGGAGAGACCCAGTACTTC
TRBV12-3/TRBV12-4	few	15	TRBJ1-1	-	CASRPFRGMNTEAFF	TGTGCCAGCAGGCCCTTCAGGGGAATGAACACTGAAGCTTTCTTT
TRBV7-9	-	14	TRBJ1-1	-	CASSLTGTDTEAFF	TGTGCCAGCAGCCTTACCGGGACCGACACTGAAGCTTTCTTT
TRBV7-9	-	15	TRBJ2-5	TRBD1	CASRPGDSVLETQYF	TGTGCCAGCAGACCTGGGGACAGTGTTTTGGAGACCCAGTACTTC
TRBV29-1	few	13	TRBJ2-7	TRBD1	CSVQGQGQAEQYF	TGCAGCGTGCAAGGACAGGGACAGGCCGAGCAGTACTTC
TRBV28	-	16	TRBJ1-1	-	CASRPSAGATNTEAFF	TGTGCCAGCAGGCCCAGTGCAGGGGCGACGAACACTGAAGCTTTCTTT
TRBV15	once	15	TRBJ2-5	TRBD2	CATSTGGGSQETQYF	TGTGCCACCAGCACTGGCGGGGGGTCACAAGAGACCCAGTACTTC
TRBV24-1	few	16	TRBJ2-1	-	CATSDPLRAPFASQFF	TGTGCCACCAGTGATCCGCTCCGGGCCCCCTTCGCGTCGCAGTTCTTC